Listed here are 5 T cell receptor beta chains from one sample, sequenced in a study of OX40 agonist ivuxolimab in advanced cancers. Clones were read by immunoSEQ multiplex PCR, and TCRdb kept only the in-frame ones, dropping some. The table lists under 40,000 clones, roughly nine tenths of them singletons, with roughly 28% in the top ten. The sample consisted of CD4+ or CD8+ T cells sorted from blood, taken in a trial of the OX40 agonist ivuxolimab. Every receptor here comes from an adult with an advanced solid tumor such as melanoma, head and neck, liver or kidney cancer.

This sequence joins TRBV2 and TRBJ2-7; 10 positions match TRBD2. CDR3 length: 13 residues. Germline V gives CDR1 SNHLY, CDR2 FYNNEI. V shed 3 bases, J shed 4 bases, and the junction held 0 bases outside the gene matches. CDR3 DNA: TGTGCCAGCAGTGAGGGACTAGCGTACGAGCAGTACTTC. This gives the protein CASSEGLAYEQYF. The variable domain in full, with the rest retrieved from reference TRBV2 and TRBJ2-7, is EPEVTQTPSHQVTQMGQEVILRCVPISNHLYFYWYRQILGQKVEFLVSFYNNEISEKSEIFDDQFSVERPDGSNFTLKIRSTKLEDSAMYFCASSEGLAYEQYFGPGTRLTVT.

V and J are TRBV7-6 and TRBJ1-6; 8 positions match TRBD1. The CDR3 loop spans 17 amino acids. Germline V lookup: CDR1 SGHVS, CDR2 FNYEAQ. The V segment lost 1 base and the J segment 5 bases; nucleotides outside the gene matches: 7. This CDR3 reads CASSLVGTGGDNSPLHF. DNA of the CDR3: TGTGCCAGCAGCTTAGTGGGAACAGGGGGGGATAATTCACCCCTCCACTTT. Supplemented by reference TRBV7-6 and TRBJ1-6, the full variable domain reads GAGVSQSPRYKVTKRGQDVALRCDPISGHVSLYWYRQALGQGPEFLTYFNYEAQQDKSGLPNDRFSAERPEGSISTLTIQRTEQRDSAMYRCASSLVGTGGDNSPLHFGNGTRLTVT.

The V and J genes are TRBV19 and TRBJ1-1; 8 bases fit TRBD1. CDR1 and CDR2 (germline): LNHDA, SQIVND (reference sequence). The CDR3 is 16 residues long. Losses at the gene ends were 3 bases for V and 0 bases for J; bases not matched to a gene: 6. This CDR3 is CASSIGQGLMNTEAFF. CDR3 nucleotide sequence: TGTGCCAGTAGTATTGGACAGGGCTTAATGAACACTGAAGCTTTCTTT.

The gene calls are TRBV28 and TRBJ1-5; D gene unclear. Trimming cost V 9 bases and J 4 bases, with 13 bases left between them. The CDR3 consists of 13 residues. Germline V lookup: CDR1 MDHEN, CDR2 SYDVKM. The CDR3 nucleotides read TGTGCCAGTTCGAAGATTGGTAATCAGCCCCAGCATTTT. Protein product: CASSKIGNQPQHF.

The V call is TRBV19, the J call TRBJ2-1; D is unclear. The CDR3 has 15 amino acids. Trimming took off 3 bases at V and 2 bases at J, with 11 bases between the two ends. From germline, CDR1 is LNHDA and CDR2 SQIVND (reference sequence). The CDR3 loop reads CASSIWVVTYNEQFF. The DNA for the CDR3 is TGTGCCAGTAGTATTTGGGTGGTTACCTACAATGAGCAGTTCTTC.